This T cell receptor beta chain was captured in a study of blood T cell repertoires in COVID-19. About the study: The United States, Italy and Spain supplied acute and convalescent COVID-19 samples. The analysed material was cDNA or gDNA that came from T cells, B-cell-depleted T cells, or PBMCs.

V was shortened by 5 bases and J by 3 bases, with 16 bases between the two germline ends. In germline, CDR1 is KGHSH, CDR2 LQKENI. There are 15 residues in the CDR3. The authors' processing: Amplified reference gene primers provided the basis for estimating nucleated cell counts. Measured with immunoSEQ multiplex PCR; TCRdb has only the in-frame clones, and not every one. V, J and clone size are those of that table, while D and trimming were read from the DNA. The sample consists of roughly 120,000 clones, around 90% of them appearing once. The sequence was obtained from a woman between 45 and 65 years old with acute or convalescent COVID-19. Sequenced: peripheral blood. The chain combines TRBV18 with TRBJ1-1; D not resolved. The CDR3 sequence is CASSTNTGLYTEAFF. The CDR3 coding sequence is TGTGCCAGCTCAACAAATACTGGGCTGTACACTGAAGCTTTCTTT.